This entry describes one T cell receptor (beta chain). Its antigen is not known. This CDR3 contains 16 residues. Trimming took 0 bases from V and 5 from J, leaving 14 bases between them. Germline V gives CDR1 KGHSY, CDR2 FQNENV. As to time point: patch test 1, 2 weeks after DPC sensitization. Treatment specified: therapeutic diphenylcyclopropenone sensitization with weekly scalp DPC. These data originate in a study of human T cells and chemical hapten exposure. Study context: Patients, predominantly female, presented with alopecia areata, totalis or universalis. Study-level results: Expanded TCRs formed significantly more large CDR3 similarity clusters than controls.

TCRdb reanalysed the RACE reads using MiXCR and keeps one entry per CDR3 protein. The sample yields around 300,000 distinct CDR3 sequences, around 6.9% seen once. V gene TRBV16 combines with J gene TRBJ1-5; D not certain. The TCR comes from a woman under 30 with alopecia areata. Some clones in this sample may be carry-over from other donors' samples. The sample consisted of whole blood, taken in connection with sensitization to the hapten diphenylcyclopropenone (DPC). The CDR3: CASSQSTGVVDQPQHF. The CDR3 DNA reads as TGTGCCAGCAGCCAATCGACTGGGGTGGTGGATCAGCCCCAGCATTTT.